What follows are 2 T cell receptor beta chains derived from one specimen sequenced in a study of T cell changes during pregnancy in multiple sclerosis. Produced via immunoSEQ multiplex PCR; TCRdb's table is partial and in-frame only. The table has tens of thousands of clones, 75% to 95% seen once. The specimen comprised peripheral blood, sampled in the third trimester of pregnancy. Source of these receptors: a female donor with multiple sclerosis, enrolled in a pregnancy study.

DNA of the CDR3: TGTGCCAGCGGGACAGGGAAAGGGGCGAACACTGAAGCTTTCTTT. This encodes CASGTGKGANTEAFF. This chain links TRBV9 with TRBJ1-1; 9 bases are shared with TRBD1. Germline lookup yields CDR1 SGDLS and CDR2 YYNGEE. The V segment lost 7 bases and the J segment 1 base; nucleotides outside the gene matches: 8. There are 15 residues in the CDR3.

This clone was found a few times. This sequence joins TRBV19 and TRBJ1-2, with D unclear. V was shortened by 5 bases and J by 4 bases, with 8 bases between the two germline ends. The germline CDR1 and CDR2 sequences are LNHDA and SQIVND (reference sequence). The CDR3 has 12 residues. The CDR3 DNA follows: TGTGCCAGTAGTTCAGACATCTATGGCTACACCTTC. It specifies CASSSDIYGYTF.